This entry features one T cell receptor (beta chain) sequence. From germline, CDR1 is MDHEN and CDR2 SYDVKM. This CDR3 has 20 amino acids. J was trimmed by 0 bases and V by 5 bases; bases with no gene match: 22. As processed by the authors: For nucleated cells, counts were estimated from reference gene primer amplification. Assay: immunoSEQ multiplex PCR; the TCRdb copy retains only in-frame clones and omits some. V and J calls and clone size are given by that table; D and trimming were obtained from the DNA. In the table there are hundreds of thousands of clones, roughly 88% of which are singletons. This sample is part of a study of blood T cell repertoires in COVID-19. In the study overall: PBMCs, B-cell-depleted T cells, or T cells provided the cDNA or gDNA that made up the material.

V and J are TRBV28 and TRBJ2-7, with 7 positions matching TRBD2. Sequencing was performed on peripheral blood. The sequence derives from a man older than 75 with acute or convalescent COVID-19. The CDR3 nucleotides are TGTGCCAGCAGTGGTGGCGTCGGCGGGAGACTCGCATATTACTCCTACGAGCAGTACTTC. Its protein product is CASSGGVGGRLAYYSYEQYF.